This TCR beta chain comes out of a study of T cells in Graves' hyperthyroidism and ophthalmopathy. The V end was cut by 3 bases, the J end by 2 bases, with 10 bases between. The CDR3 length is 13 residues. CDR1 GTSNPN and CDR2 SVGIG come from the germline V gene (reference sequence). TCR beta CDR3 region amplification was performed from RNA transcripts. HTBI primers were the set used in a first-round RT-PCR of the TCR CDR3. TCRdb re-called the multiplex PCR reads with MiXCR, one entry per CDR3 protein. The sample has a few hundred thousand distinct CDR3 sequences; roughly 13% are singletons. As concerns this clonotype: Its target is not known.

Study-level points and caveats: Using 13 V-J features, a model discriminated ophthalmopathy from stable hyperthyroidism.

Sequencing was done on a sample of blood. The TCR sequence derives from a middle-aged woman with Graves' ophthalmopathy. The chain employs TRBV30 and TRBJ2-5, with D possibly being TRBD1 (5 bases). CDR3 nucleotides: TGTGCCTGGAGCCGGACAAGACAAGAGACCCAGTACTTC. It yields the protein CAWSRTRQETQYF.